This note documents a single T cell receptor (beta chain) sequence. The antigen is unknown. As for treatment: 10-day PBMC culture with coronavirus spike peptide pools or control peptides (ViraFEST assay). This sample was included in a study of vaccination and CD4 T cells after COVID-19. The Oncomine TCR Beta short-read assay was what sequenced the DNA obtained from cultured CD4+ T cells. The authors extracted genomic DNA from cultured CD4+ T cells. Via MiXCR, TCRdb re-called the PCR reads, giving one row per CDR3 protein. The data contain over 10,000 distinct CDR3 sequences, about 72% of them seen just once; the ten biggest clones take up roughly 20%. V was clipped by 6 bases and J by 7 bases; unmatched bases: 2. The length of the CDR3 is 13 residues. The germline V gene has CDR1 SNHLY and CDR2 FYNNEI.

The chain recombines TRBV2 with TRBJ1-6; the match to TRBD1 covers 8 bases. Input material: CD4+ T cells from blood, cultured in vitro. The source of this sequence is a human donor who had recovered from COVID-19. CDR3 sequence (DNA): TGTGCCAGCAGGCGGACAGGGAATTCACCCCTCCACTTT. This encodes CASRRTGNSPLHF.